This T cell receptor (beta chain) was sequenced in a study of T cell responses to AZD1222 COVID-19 vaccine. Libraries were prepared by immunoSEQ multiplex PCR; TCRdb keeps only in-frame clonotypes and omits some of them. This table has about 120,000 clones, approximately 85% appearing once. V was trimmed by 3 bases and J by 4 bases, leaving 16 bases between them. CDR3 length: 15 residues. Germline V gene sequence: CDR1 SGHDN, CDR2 FVKESK. This TCR derives from an adult in good health. Sample: peripheral blood, taken on day 0 of AZD1222 vaccination. V gene TRBV14 combines with J gene TRBJ2-7; perhaps TRBD2 as D (6 bases). The CDR3 region has the DNA TGTGCCAGCAGCCAGGGGGGTGTAAGTGTTTACGAGCAGTACTTC. Its protein is CASSQGGVSVYEQYF.